These 14 T cell receptor beta chains were all obtained from the same sample, sequenced in a study of regulatory T cells in long-lasting Graves disease. HTBI primers from iRepertoire and Arm-PCR of CDR3 regions yielded the TCR beta libraries. MiXCR was run by TCRdb on the multiplex PCR reads, yielding one entry per CDR3 protein. Of fewer than 450,000 distinct CDR3 sequences in the sample, 20% to 25% were seen once. Time point indicated: persistent/refractory GD, antithyroid drugs over 5 years with positive TRAb. Scientists built the TCR library using RNA that was extracted from PBMCs. Sample: peripheral blood mononuclear cells (PBMCs), taken when the disease was refractory, from a patient treated with antithyroid drugs. These receptors were taken from a female donor with Graves disease.

This clonotype has ten or more counts. The chain carries TRBV7-2 and TRBJ2-5; TRBD1 or TRBD2 may be the D gene (5 bases each). There are 15 residues in the CDR3. V was cut by 5 bases and J by 1 base, with 14 bases left in between. CDR1 and CDR2 from the germline V gene are SGHTA and FQGNSA. As DNA, the CDR3 is TGTGCCAGCAGCCCTCCGGGGCGGACCCAAGAGACCCAGTACTTC. Protein: CASSPPGRTQETQYF.

At least ten counts were recorded for this clonotype. The chain carries TRBV12-3 or TRBV12-4 and TRBJ2-4; 10 bases align to TRBD1. The CDR3 is 13 residues long. The J segment lost 8 bases and the V segment lost 3 bases, leaving 1 base of the junction unmatched. CDR3 DNA sequence: TGTGCCAGCAGTTTTGGACAGGGGGACATTCAGTACTTC. Its translation is CASSFGQGDIQYF.

This sequence joins TRBV20-1 and TRBJ2-5, with 14 bases aligning to TRBD2. The CDR3 contains 16 residues. V gave up 2 bases and J gave up 4 bases; unmatched junction bases: 6. Germline assignment: CDR1 DFQATT and CDR2 SNEGSKA (reference sequence). Written as DNA, the CDR3 is TGCAGTGCTAGATCCGGGACTAGCGGGAGTTCAGAGACCCAGTACTTC. Its protein product is CSARSGTSGSSETQYF.

This clonotype was detected many times. The chain links TRBV29-1 to TRBJ2-3; D uncertain. The CDR3 is made up of 11 amino acids. Germline CDR1 and CDR2: SQVTM and ANQGSEA. Deletions cut 6 bases from V and 8 bases from J, with 12 bases between. This CDR3 reads CSVAYGGTQYF. The CDR3 nucleotides are TGCAGCGTGGCATACGGTGGTACGCAGTATTTT.

The chain recombines TRBV18 with TRBJ2-3, with D unresolved. The CDR3 length is 13 residues. The germline CDR1 and CDR2 sequences are KGHSH and LQKENI. V lost 0 bases and J 4 bases, leaving 5 bases between the germline ends. CDR3 amino acids: CASSPPPPDTQYF. The CDR3 region has the DNA TGTGCCAGCTCACCACCTCCTCCAGATACGCAGTATTTT.

There are a few counts of this clonotype. The chain joins TRBV7-9 to TRBJ2-5, with unresolved D. The CDR3 runs to 14 residues. CDR1 and CDR2 from the germline V gene are SEHNR and FQNEAQ (reference sequence). V lost 3 bases and J lost 2, with 10 bases in between. The CDR3 loop reads CASSFRVPQETQYF. The CDR3 DNA sequence: TGTGCCAGCAGCTTCCGGGTTCCTCAAGAGACCCAGTACTTC.

This clonotype was seen only a few times. The V and J genes are TRBV6-1 and TRBJ1-1; 8 bases align to TRBD1. The J segment lost 2 bases and the V segment lost 6 bases, leaving 14 bases of the junction unmatched. The CDR3 extends over 17 amino acids. CDR1 is MNHNS and CDR2 is SASEGT in the germline V gene. The CDR3 region is CASRTGAALVLNTEAFF. CDR3 bases: TGTGCCAGCAGGACAGGGGCCGCCCTCGTCTTAAACACTGAAGCTTTCTTT.

The chain links TRBV27 to TRBJ1-1, with 7 positions matching TRBD1. The CDR3 spans 14 residues. V lost 8 bases and J lost 2; bases outside the gene matches: 8. Germline V CDR1 and CDR2: MNHEY, SMNVEV (reference sequence). The CDR3 here is CASGDGQANTEAFF. The CDR3 DNA reads TGTGCCAGCGGTGACGGACAGGCAAACACTGAAGCTTTCTTT.

The chain carries TRBV6-1 and TRBJ1-3, with D perhaps TRBD1 (5 bases). The CDR3 contains 16 residues. Looked up from germline, CDR1 is MNHNS and CDR2 is SASEGT. V dropped 5 bases and J dropped 0 bases, with 14 bases sitting between them. The CDR3 DNA reads TGTGCCAGCAGTCGGGACGGCCCGAGCTCTGGAAACACCATATATTTT. It specifies CASSRDGPSSGNTIYF.

The chain links TRBV2 to TRBJ2-7; the D is unclear. Germline values: CDR1 SNHLY, CDR2 FYNNEI. CDR3 length: 13 amino acids. V was trimmed by 3 bases and J by 3 bases, leaving 9 bases between them. CDR3 coding DNA: TGTGCCAGCAGTGACCAGACGGGCTACGAGCAGTACTTC. Encoded protein: CASSDQTGYEQYF.

This clonotype was counted between two and nine times. The genes are TRBV19 and TRBJ2-2; weak D call: TRBD1 (5 bases). Germline V gene data show CDR1 as LNHDA and CDR2 as SQIVND (reference sequence). The CDR3 extends over 15 amino acids. Trimming left V 3 bases short and J 4 bases short, with 12 bases between. The CDR3 DNA follows: TGTGCCAGTAGTATTTCGGCAGGGCTCACCGGGGAGCTGTTTTTT. Amino acids: CASSISAGLTGELFF.

This clonotype was seen a handful of times. The chain has TRBV4-3 and TRBJ1-6; TRBD1 is a possible D gene (6 bases). The CDR3 contains 16 residues. The ends were cut back, 0 bases at V and 7 bases at J, with 13 bases in the middle. In germline, CDR1 is LGHNA, CDR2 YSLEER. DNA for the CDR3: TGCGCCAGCAGCCAAGATCTTACAGGGAAGAATTCACCCCTCCACTTT. It codes for CASSQDLTGKNSPLHF.

This clonotype was picked up many times. The chain employs TRBV28 and TRBJ1-4; no firm D call. This CDR3 comprises 13 residues. With 6 bases removed from V and 5 bases from J, the gap between germline ends came to 10 bases. Germline-derived CDR1 and CDR2 are MDHEN and SYDVKM. This CDR3 reads CASSEGENEKLFF. The CDR3 nucleotides are TGTGCCAGCAGCGAGGGAGAGAATGAAAAACTGTTTTTT.

The sample holds many counts of this clonotype. The rearrangement joins TRBV12-3 or TRBV12-4 to TRBJ1-2; 7 positions match TRBD1. The ends lost 3 bases at V and 6 bases at J; junction bases unmatched: 4. CDR3 length equals 13 residues. CDR3: CASSLRGPDGYTF. CDR3 nucleotide sequence: TGTGCCAGCAGTTTGAGGGGGCCGGATGGCTACACCTTC.